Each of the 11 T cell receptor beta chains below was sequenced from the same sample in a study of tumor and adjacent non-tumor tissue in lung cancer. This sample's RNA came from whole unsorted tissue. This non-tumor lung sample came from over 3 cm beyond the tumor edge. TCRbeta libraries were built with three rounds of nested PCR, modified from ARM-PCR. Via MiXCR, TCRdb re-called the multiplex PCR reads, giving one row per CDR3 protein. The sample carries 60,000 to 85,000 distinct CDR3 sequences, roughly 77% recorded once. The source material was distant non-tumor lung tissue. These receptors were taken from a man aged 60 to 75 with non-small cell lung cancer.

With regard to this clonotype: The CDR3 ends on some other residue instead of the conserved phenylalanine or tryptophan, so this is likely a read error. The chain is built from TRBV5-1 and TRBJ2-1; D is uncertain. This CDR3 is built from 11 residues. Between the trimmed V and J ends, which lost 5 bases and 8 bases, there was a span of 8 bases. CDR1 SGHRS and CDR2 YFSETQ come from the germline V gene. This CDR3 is CASRWQDEQFL. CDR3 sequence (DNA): TGCGCCAGCAGGTGGCAGGATGAGCAGTTCCTC.

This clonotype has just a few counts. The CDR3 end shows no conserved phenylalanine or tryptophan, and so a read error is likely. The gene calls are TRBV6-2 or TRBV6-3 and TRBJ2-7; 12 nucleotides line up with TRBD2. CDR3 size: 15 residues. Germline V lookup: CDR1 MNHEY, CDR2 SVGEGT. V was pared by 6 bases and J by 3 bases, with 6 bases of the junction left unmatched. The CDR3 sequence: CASRSTSGSVYEQYL. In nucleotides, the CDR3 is TGTGCCAGCAGGTCGACTAGCGGGAGTGTCTACGAGCAGTACCTT.

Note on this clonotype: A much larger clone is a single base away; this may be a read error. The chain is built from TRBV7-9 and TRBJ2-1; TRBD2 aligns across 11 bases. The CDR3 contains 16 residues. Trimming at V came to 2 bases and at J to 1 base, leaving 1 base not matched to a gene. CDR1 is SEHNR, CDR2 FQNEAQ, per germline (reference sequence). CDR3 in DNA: TGTGCCAGCAGCTTATCTAGCGGGGGGTCCTACAATGAGCAGTTCTTC. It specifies CASSLSSGGSYNEQFF.

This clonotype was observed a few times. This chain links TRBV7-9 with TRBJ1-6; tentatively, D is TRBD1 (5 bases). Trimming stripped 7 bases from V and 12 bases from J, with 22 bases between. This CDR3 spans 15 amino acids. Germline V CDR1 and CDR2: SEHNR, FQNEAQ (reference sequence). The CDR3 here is CASIKGPGRGLPLHF. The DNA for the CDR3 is TGTGCCAGCATCAAAGGTCCAGGGAGGGGATTACCCCTCCACTTT.

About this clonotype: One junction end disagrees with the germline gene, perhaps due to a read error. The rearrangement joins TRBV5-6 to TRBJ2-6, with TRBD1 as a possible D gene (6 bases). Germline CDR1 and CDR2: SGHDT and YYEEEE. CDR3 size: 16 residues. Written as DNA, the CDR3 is TGTGCCAGCAGTGGACAGCGAGACTCTGGGGTCAACGTCCTGACTTTC. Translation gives CASSGQRDSGVNVLTF.

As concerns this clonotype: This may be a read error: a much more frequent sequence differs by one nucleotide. The CDR3 here is CAILPHRGVTRELFF. As DNA, the CDR3 is TGTGCCATTCTCCCTCACAGGGGAGTCACCAGGGAGCTGTTTTTT. The chain employs TRBV28 and TRBJ2-2; 7 bases align to TRBD1. Germline-derived CDR1 and CDR2 are MDHEN and SYDVKM. This CDR3 spans 15 amino acids.

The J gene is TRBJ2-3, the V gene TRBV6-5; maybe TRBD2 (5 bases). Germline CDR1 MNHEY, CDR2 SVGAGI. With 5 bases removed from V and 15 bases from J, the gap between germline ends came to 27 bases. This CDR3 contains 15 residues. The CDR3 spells CASSLEGIGTDMQYF. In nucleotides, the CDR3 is TGTGCCAGCAGTCTCGAGGGTATTGGCACAGATATGCAATATTTT.

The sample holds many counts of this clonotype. CDR3 protein: CASSSSGSPIYEQYF. The CDR3 nucleotides read TGTGCCAGCAGCTCTAGCGGGAGCCCGATCTACGAGCAGTACTTC. This chain connects TRBV5-4 to TRBJ2-7; 10 bases are shared with TRBD2. V gave up 3 bases and J gave up 3 bases; unmatched junction bases: 6. CDR1 and CDR2 from the germline V gene are SGHNT and YYREEE (reference sequence). The CDR3 covers 15 residues.

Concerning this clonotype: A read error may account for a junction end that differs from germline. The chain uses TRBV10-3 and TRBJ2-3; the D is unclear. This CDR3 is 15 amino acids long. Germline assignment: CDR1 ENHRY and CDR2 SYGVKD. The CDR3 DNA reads TGTGCCATCAGTGATGGCGCGATTAGCACAGATACGCTGTATTTT. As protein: CAISDGAISTDTLYF.

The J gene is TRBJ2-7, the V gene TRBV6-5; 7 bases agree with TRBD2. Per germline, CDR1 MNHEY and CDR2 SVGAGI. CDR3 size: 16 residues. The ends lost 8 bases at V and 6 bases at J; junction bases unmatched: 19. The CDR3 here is CASGSLSGRAEGEQYF. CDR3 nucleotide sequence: TGTGCCAGCGGTTCCCTTAGTGGGAGGGCCGAGGGCGAGCAGTACTTC.

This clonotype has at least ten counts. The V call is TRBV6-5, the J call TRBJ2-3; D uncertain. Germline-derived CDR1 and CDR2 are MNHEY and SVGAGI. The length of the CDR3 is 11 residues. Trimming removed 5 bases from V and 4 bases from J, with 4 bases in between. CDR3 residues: CASSGADTQYF. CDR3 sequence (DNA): TGTGCCAGCAGTGGGGCAGATACGCAGTATTTT.